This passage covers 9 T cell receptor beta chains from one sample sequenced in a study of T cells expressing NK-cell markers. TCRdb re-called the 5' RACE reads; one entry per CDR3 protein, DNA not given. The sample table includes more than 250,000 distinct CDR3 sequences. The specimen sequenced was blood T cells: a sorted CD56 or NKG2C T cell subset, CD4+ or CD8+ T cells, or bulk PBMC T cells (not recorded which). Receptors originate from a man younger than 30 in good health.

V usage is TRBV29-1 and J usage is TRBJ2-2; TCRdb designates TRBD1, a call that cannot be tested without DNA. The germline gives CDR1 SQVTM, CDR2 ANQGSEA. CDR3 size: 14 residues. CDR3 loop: CSVALRTNTGELFF.

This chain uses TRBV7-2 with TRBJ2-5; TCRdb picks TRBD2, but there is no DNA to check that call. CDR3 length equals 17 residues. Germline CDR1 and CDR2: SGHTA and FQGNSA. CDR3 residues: CASSLALAAGSQETQYF.

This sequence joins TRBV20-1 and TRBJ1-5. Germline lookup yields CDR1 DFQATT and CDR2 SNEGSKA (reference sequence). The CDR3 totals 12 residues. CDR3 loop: CSAKGSNQPQHF.

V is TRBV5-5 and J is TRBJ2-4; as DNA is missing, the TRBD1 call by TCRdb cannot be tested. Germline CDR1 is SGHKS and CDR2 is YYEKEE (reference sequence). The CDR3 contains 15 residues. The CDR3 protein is CASLPGTLAKNIQYF.

CDR3: CASSPPGQGSYNEQFF. The V gene is TRBV5-5, the J gene TRBJ2-1; TCRdb lists TRBD1, though no DNA is available to test this call. This CDR3 spans 16 amino acids. Germline CDR1 reads SGHKS; CDR2 reads YYEKEE (reference sequence). Combining the CDR3 with reference TRBV5-5 and TRBJ2-1 gives the whole variable domain DAGVTQSPTHLIKTRGQQVTLRCSPISGHKSVSWYQQVLGQGPQFIFQYYEKEERGRGNFPDRFSARQFPNYSSELNVNALLLGDSALYLCASSPPGQGSYNEQFFGPGTRLTVL.

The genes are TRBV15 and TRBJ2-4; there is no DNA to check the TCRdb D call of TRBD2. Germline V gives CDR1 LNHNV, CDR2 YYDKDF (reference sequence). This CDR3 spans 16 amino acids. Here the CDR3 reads CATSTGTSGAKNIQYF.

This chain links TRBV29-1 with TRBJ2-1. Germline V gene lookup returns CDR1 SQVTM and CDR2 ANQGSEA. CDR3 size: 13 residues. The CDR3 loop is CSVEVSAYNEQFF.

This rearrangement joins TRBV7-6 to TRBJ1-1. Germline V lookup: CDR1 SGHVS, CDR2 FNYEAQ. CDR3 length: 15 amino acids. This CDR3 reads CASSLAGEGRTEAFF.

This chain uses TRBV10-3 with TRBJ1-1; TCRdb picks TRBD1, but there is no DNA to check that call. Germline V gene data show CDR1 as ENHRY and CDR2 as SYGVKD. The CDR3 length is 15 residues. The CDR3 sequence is CAISGGVGMNTEAFF.